Listed below are T cell receptor beta chains from one sample, sequenced in a study of vaccination effects on CD4 cells after COVID-19. Their cognate antigens are unknown. Clones were read by immunoSEQ multiplex PCR, and TCRdb kept only the in-frame ones, dropping some. The sample gives about 22,000 clones, over 70% of which show up once; 23% is in the top ten. The sample consisted of CD4+ T cells from PBMCs cultured with HCoV-NL63 spike peptides, taken after COVID-19 vaccination. Receptors were obtained from a human donor who received a COVID-19 vaccine. CDR3s include the opening cysteine and the closing phenylalanine or tryptophan. The D gene is left open where the match is weak. Not every row has a clone size; where given, it reads once, few, many or a size class.

V	size	D	J	CDR3	DNA
TRBV5-1	.	TRBD2	TRBJ2-1	CASSFLLAGEQFF	TGCGCCAGCAGCTTCTTGCTAGCGGGGGAGCAGTTCTTC
TRBV6-2/TRBV6-3	.	.	TRBJ2-1	CASSAALAVAEQFF	TGTGCCAGCAGTGCCGCGCTAGCAGTTGCTGAGCAGTTCTTC
TRBV6-6	.	.	TRBJ1-5	CASSYGSGQPQHF	TGTGCCAGCAGTTATGGCTCGGGTCAGCCCCAGCATTTT
TRBV5-4	.	.	TRBJ2-5	CASHPGAGPETQYF	TGTGCCAGCCACCCCGGGGCGGGCCCCGAGACCCAGTACTTC
TRBV12-3/TRBV12-4	.	.	TRBJ1-5	CASSLLGQPQHF	TGTGCCAGCAGTCTCCTCGGACAGCCCCAGCATTTT
TRBV6-1	few	.	TRBJ1-1	CASSELQWKNTEAFF	TGTGCCAGCAGTGAATTACAGTGGAAGAACACTGAAGCTTTCTTT
TRBV7-2	.	.	TRBJ2-5	CASSQMPETQYF	TGTGCCAGCAGCCAAATGCCAGAGACCCAGTACTTC
TRBV5-1	.	TRBD1	TRBJ2-2	CASSLERGGAGELFF	TGCGCCAGCAGCTTGGAGCGAGGGGGCGCCGGGGAGCTGTTTTTT
TRBV30	.	.	TRBJ1-1	CAWSEGDEAFF	TGTGCCTGGAGTGAGGGAGATGAAGCTTTCTTT
TRBV7-6	.	TRBD1	TRBJ2-7	CASSLSRDRGTEQYF	TGTGCCAGCAGCTTAAGCCGGGACAGGGGAACCGAGCAGTACTTC
TRBV11-2	.	.	TRBJ1-3	CASSLERSGNTIYF	TGTGCCAGCAGCTTGGAGAGGTCTGGAAACACCATATATTTT
TRBV6-6	.	TRBD1	TRBJ1-4	CASSSPGQGWEKLFF	TGTGCCAGCAGTTCGCCGGGACAGGGATGGGAAAAACTGTTTTTT
TRBV3-1/TRBV3-2	.	.	TRBJ1-1	CASSHANTEAFF	TGTGCCAGCAGCCACGCAAACACTGAAGCTTTCTTT
TRBV11-2	.	.	TRBJ2-1	CASSLGFGGFNEQFF	TGTGCCAGCAGCTTGGGGTTTGGGGGCTTCAATGAGCAGTTCTTC
TRBV30	.	TRBD1	TRBJ1-2	CAWSEDRLYGYTF	TGTGCCTGGAGCGAGGACAGGCTCTATGGCTACACCTTC
TRBV7-2	.	TRBD1	TRBJ1-6	CASSTRRGQNSPLHF	TGTGCCAGCAGCACCCGCAGGGGGCAGAATTCACCCCTCCACTTT
TRBV12-5	.	.	TRBJ2-2	CASVLGRITGELFF	TGTGCTAGTGTTTTAGGCAGGATAACCGGGGAGCTGTTTTTT
TRBV12-3/TRBV12-4	.	.	TRBJ2-1	CASSLNRTPAVF	TGTGCCAGCAGTTTAAATCGCACCCCGGCGGTCTTC
TRBV7-6	.	TRBD1	TRBJ1-3	CASSPSGTGSDTIYF	TGTGCCAGCAGCCCCTCCGGGACAGGTTCGGACACCATATATTTT
TRBV6-1	.	.	TRBJ1-3	CASSESSVLGGNTIYF	TGTGCCAGCAGTGAATCCTCAGTGCTGGGCGGAAACACCATATATTTT
TRBV11-1	.	.	TRBJ2-1	CASSTGIYNEQFF	TGTGCCAGCAGTACAGGAATCTACAATGAGCAGTTCTTC
TRBV15	.	.	TRBJ2-5	CATSPPRQGETQYF	TGTGCCACCAGCCCCCCCCGGCAGGGAGAGACCCAGTACTTC
TRBV18	.	TRBD2	TRBJ2-5	CASTRTSGGWETQYF	TGTGCCAGCACGAGGACTAGCGGGGGCTGGGAGACCCAGTACTTC
TRBV6-5	.	.	TRBJ2-3	CASSSARGTDTQYF	TGTGCCAGCAGTTCGGCCCGCGGGACAGATACGCAGTATTTT
TRBV3-1/TRBV3-2	.	.	TRBJ2-1	CASSGVGNEQFF	TGTGCCAGCAGCGGGGTAGGCAATGAGCAGTTCTTC
TRBV29-1	.	.	TRBJ1-5	CSVGEGGNQPQHF	TGCAGCGTCGGTGAGGGGGGAAATCAGCCCCAGCATTTT
TRBV9	.	.	TRBJ1-3	CASSVGVLNTIYF	TGTGCCAGCAGCGTTGGGGTTCTAAACACCATATATTTT
TRBV7-6	.	.	TRBJ2-7	CASSLSQTYEQYF	TGTGCCAGCAGCTTAAGTCAGACGTACGAGCAGTACTTC
TRBV4-1	.	.	TRBJ1-1	CASSPPFQLGVSEAFF	TGCGCCAGCAGCCCACCCTTTCAGCTCGGGGTATCGGAAGCTTTCTTT
TRBV29-1	.	.	TRBJ1-5	CSVGDRDYNQPQHF	TGCAGCGTTGGGGACCGCGATTACAATCAGCCCCAGCATTTT
TRBV6-8	.	TRBD2	TRBJ2-2	CASVGTSPTGELFF	TGTGCCAGCGTGGGGACTAGCCCAACCGGGGAGCTGTTTTTT
TRBV7-8	.	.	TRBJ1-1	CASSYYRVGEAEAFF	TGTGCCAGCAGCTACTACAGGGTGGGGGAAGCTGAAGCTTTCTTT
TRBV9	.	.	TRBJ1-5	CASSVGSINQPQHF	TGTGCCAGCAGCGTAGGCAGTATTAATCAGCCCCAGCATTTT
TRBV5-1	.	.	TRBJ1-3	CATREGSGNTIYF	TGCGCCACCCGTGAAGGATCTGGAAACACCATATATTTT
TRBV6-6	few	.	TRBJ2-7	CASSLVLTGIWGYEQYF	TGTGCCAGCAGTCTCGTTCTAACCGGGATCTGGGGCTACGAGCAGTACTTC
TRBV5-1	.	TRBD1	TRBJ1-2	CASSDHSRTGEGGYTF	TGCGCCAGCAGCGATCATTCCCGGACAGGGGAGGGTGGCTACACCTTC
TRBV7-2	.	.	TRBJ1-2	CASSLDRWRTTYGYTF	TGTGCCAGCAGCTTAGACCGGTGGAGGACCACCTATGGCTACACCTTC
TRBV28	once	.	TRBJ1-1	CASSSPGQVNTEAFF	TGTGCCAGCAGTTCTCCGGGACAAGTGAACACTGAAGCTTTCTTT
TRBV14	.	.	TRBJ1-1	CASSHNFPVGNTEAFF	TGTGCCAGCAGCCATAATTTCCCCGTAGGGAACACTGAAGCTTTCTTT
TRBV5-1	.	TRBD1	TRBJ2-5	CASSPGGQGRETQYF	TGCGCCAGCAGCCCTGGAGGACAGGGGAGGGAGACCCAGTACTTC
TRBV6-5	once	TRBD1	TRBJ1-6	CASRPTGGTSPLHF	TGTGCCAGCAGGCCGACAGGGGGGACTTCACCCCTCCACTTT
TRBV3-1/TRBV3-2	medium-sized	.	TRBJ1-2	CASSQTPVGYGYTF	TGTGCCAGCAGCCAAACTCCCGTTGGCTATGGCTACACCTTC
TRBV3-1/TRBV3-2	.	.	TRBJ2-7	CASSQGSFYEQYF	TGTGCCAGCAGCCAAGGATCATTCTACGAGCAGTACTTC
TRBV27	.	.	TRBJ1-1	CASSRAPGGGGTEAFF	TGTGCCAGCAGTAGGGCCCCGGGAGGGGGAGGCACTGAAGCTTTCTTT
TRBV30	.	.	TRBJ1-2	CAWSVVLGRGTYGYTF	TGTGCCTGGAGTGTGGTATTAGGAAGAGGGACCTATGGCTACACCTTC
TRBV28	.	.	TRBJ1-1	CASTGSRRNTEAFF	TGTGCCAGCACCGGCAGTCGAAGAAACACTGAAGCTTTCTTT
TRBV7-3	.	TRBD1	TRBJ2-5	CASSSAGTGKETQYF	TGTGCCAGCAGCTCTGCCGGGACAGGAAAAGAGACCCAGTACTTC
TRBV28	.	.	TRBJ2-1	CASRSSFSGYYNEQFF	TGTGCCAGCAGAAGCTCATTTAGCGGATACTACAATGAGCAGTTCTTC
TRBV2	.	.	TRBJ1-5	CASSLGEGQPQHF	TGTGCCAGCAGCTTAGGGGAAGGCCAGCCCCAGCATTTT
TRBV12-3/TRBV12-4	.	.	TRBJ2-7	CASSLEGGEQYF	TGTGCCAGCAGTTTAGAGGGTGGCGAGCAGTACTTC
TRBV18	.	.	TRBJ2-2	CASSPRDGSTGELFF	TGTGCCAGCTCACCAAGGGATGGGTCCACCGGGGAGCTGTTTTTT
TRBV19	once	.	TRBJ1-2	CASSKAAEYGYTF	TGTGCCAGTAGCAAGGCGGCGGAGTATGGCTACACCTTC
TRBV3-1/TRBV3-2	.	TRBD1	TRBJ1-1	CASSQVDRGRTEAFF	TGTGCCAGCAGCCAAGTGGACAGGGGTAGGACTGAAGCTTTCTTT